The 26 T cell receptor beta chains below come from one sample, sequenced in a study of PD-L1 blockade in urothelial cancer. Method: immunoSEQ multiplex PCR; TCRdb's copy keeps in-frame clones and lacks some. Of 90,000 or so clones in the sample, almost 90% were seen once. Time point noted: pretreatment peripheral blood. Here the sequenced sample was PBMCs, taken around atezolizumab (anti-PD-L1) treatment. These TCRs come from a man between 60 and 70 years old with urothelial cancer.

The rearrangement links TRBV30 to TRBJ1-2, with no clear D. The CDR3 contains 11 residues. Germline CDR1 and CDR2: GTSNPN and SVGIG (reference sequence). For the CDR3, the DNA is TGTGTCTATCGGTCCTTCGATGGCTACACCTTC. Translated, it gives CVYRSFDGYTF. Full variable domain (missing parts from reference TRBV30 and TRBJ1-2): SQTIHQWPATLVQPVGSPLSLECTVEGTSNPNLYWYRQAAGRGLQLLFYSVGIGQISSEVPQNLSASRPQDRQFILSSKKLLLSDSGFYLCVYRSFDGYTFGSGTRLTVV.

This chain uses TRBV6-5 with TRBJ1-5, with TRBD1 matching 7 bases. V lost 5 bases and J lost 4; bases outside the gene matches: 5. Germline V gene data show CDR1 as MNHEY and CDR2 as SVGAGI. The CDR3 length is 14 residues. CDR3 protein: CASSPGTANQPQHF. CDR3 sequence (DNA): TGTGCCAGCAGTCCCGGGACAGCGAATCAGCCCCAGCATTTT.

V is TRBV4-3 and J is TRBJ2-5, with D perhaps TRBD1 (6 bases). The CDR3 consists of 15 residues. Trimming left V 4 bases short and J 5 bases short, with 17 bases between. Germline assignment: CDR1 LGHNA and CDR2 YSLEER. The DNA for the CDR3 is TGCGCCAGCAGCCCCGACATGGGGGCCGGGGAGACCCAGTACTTC. Amino acids: CASSPDMGAGETQYF.

This sequence joins TRBV7-9 and TRBJ2-2; weak D call: TRBD2 (6 bases). CDR3 size: 17 residues. V was cut by 5 bases and J by 4 bases, with 20 bases left in between. The germline gives CDR1 SEHNR, CDR2 FQNEAQ (reference sequence). The CDR3 loop reads CASSLRVGGGSTGELFF. CDR3 DNA: TGTGCCAGCAGCCTTAGAGTCGGTGGGGGGAGCACCGGGGAGCTGTTTTTT.

The chain recombines TRBV30 with TRBJ1-6; TRBD1 matches at 8 bases. V trimming: 3 bases; J trimming: 7 bases; junction bases outside the gene matches: 2. Germline lookup yields CDR1 GTSNPN and CDR2 SVGIG (reference sequence). The CDR3 length is 13 residues. Here the CDR3 reads CAWSGQGNSPLHF. The DNA of the CDR3 is TGTGCCTGGAGCGGACAGGGCAATTCACCCCTCCACTTT.

V and J are TRBV10-2 and TRBJ2-3; 11 bases fit TRBD2. Germline values: CDR1 WSHSY, CDR2 SAAADI. V was pared by 2 bases and J by 4 bases, with 5 bases of the junction left unmatched. This CDR3 comprises 16 residues. For the CDR3, the DNA is TGCGCCAGCAGTGAGGTAGCGGGGGGGGTCGCAGATACGCAGTATTTT. Translation gives CASSEVAGGVADTQYF.

This chain links TRBV5-1 with TRBJ2-2; possibly TRBD2 for D (5 bases). Trimming cost V 1 base and J 7 bases, with 11 bases left between them. Germline lookup yields CDR1 SGHRS and CDR2 YFSETQ. The CDR3 runs 14 residues. In nucleotides, the CDR3 is TGCGCCAGCAGCTTGCCCGGGGTAGGCGGGGAGCTGTTTTTT. This codes for CASSLPGVGGELFF. Full variable domain (missing parts from reference TRBV5-1 and TRBJ2-2): KAGVTQTPRYLIKTRGQQVTLSCSPISGHRSVSWYQQTPGQGLQFLFEYFSETQRNKGNFPGRFSGRQFSNSRSEMNVSTLELGDSALYLCASSLPGVGGELFFGEGSRLTVL.

The chain employs TRBV7-6 and TRBJ2-6; TRBD1 aligns across 10 bases. This CDR3 comprises 17 residues. The trim removed 4 bases at V and 0 bases at J, leaving 3 bases unmatched. Germline loops: CDR1 SGHVS, CDR2 FNYEAQ. The CDR3 coding sequence is TGTGCCAGCAGCTCCGGGACAGGGGACTCTGGGGCCAACGTCCTGACTTTC. Translation gives CASSSGTGDSGANVLTF.

This clone has only one observation. The chain links TRBV9 to TRBJ2-5; tentatively, D is TRBD1 (6 bases). The CDR3 runs 15 residues. Trimming left V 4 bases short and J 2 bases short, with 15 bases between. The V gene's germline CDR1 is SGDLS and CDR2 YYNGEE. CDR3 residues: CASSSRSTGQETQYF. In nucleotides, the CDR3 is TGTGCCAGCAGCTCAAGATCGACAGGTCAAGAGACCCAGTACTTC. The variable domain in full, completed from reference TRBV9 and TRBJ2-5, reads DSGVTQTPKHLITATGQRVTLRCSPRSGDLSVYWYQQSLDQGLQFLIQYYNGEERAKGNILERFSAQQFPDLHSELNLSSLELGDSALYFCASSSRSTGQETQYFGPGTRLLVL.

V gene TRBV9 combines with J gene TRBJ1-6; tentatively, D is TRBD1 (6 bases). CDR3 length: 14 amino acids. Germline V gene data show CDR1 as SGDLS and CDR2 as YYNGEE. Trimming removed 0 bases from V and 8 bases from J, with 9 bases in between. CDR3 protein: CASSVDREDSPLHF. CDR3 bases: TGTGCCAGCAGCGTAGACAGGGAAGATTCACCCCTCCACTTT.

The gene calls are TRBV2 and TRBJ2-2; D gene uncertain. Germline CDR1 is SNHLY and CDR2 is FYNNEI. Trimming took 2 bases from V and 0 from J, leaving 10 bases between them. This CDR3 is built from 16 residues. CDR3 DNA sequence: TGTGCCAGCAGTGAAATGGAGACGGCGAACACCGGGGAGCTGTTTTTT. This translates into CASSEMETANTGELFF.

The chain employs TRBV28 and TRBJ1-5; no clear D gene. V shed 1 base and J shed 2 bases, with 3 bases lying between them. Germline lookup yields CDR1 MDHEN and CDR2 SYDVKM. The CDR3 runs to 13 residues. The CDR3 coding sequence is TGTGCCAGCAGTTTATCGGGCAATCAGCCCCAGCATTTT. Translation: CASSLSGNQPQHF.

The V call is TRBV7-2, the J call TRBJ2-5; D is unclear. Germline loops: CDR1 SGHTA, CDR2 FQGNSA. The CDR3 totals 13 residues. V was trimmed by 4 bases and J by 0 bases, leaving 6 bases between them. Here the CDR3 reads CASSWQYQETQYF. The CDR3 nucleotides read TGTGCCAGCAGCTGGCAGTACCAAGAGACCCAGTACTTC.

DNA for the CDR3: TGTGCCACCAGCAGAGGACAGGTCACCGGTGGCTACACCTTC. The encoded protein is CATSRGQVTGGYTF. V gene TRBV15 combines with J gene TRBJ1-2, with D maybe TRBD1 (6 bases). The germline gives CDR1 LNHNV, CDR2 YYDKDF (reference sequence). Trimming left V 1 base short and J 7 bases short, with 13 bases between. This CDR3 has 14 amino acids.

This sequence joins TRBV28 and TRBJ2-7; 10 bases are a match to TRBD2. The CDR3 length is 17 residues. The ends lost 5 bases at V and 9 bases at J; junction bases unmatched: 19. Per germline, CDR1 MDHEN and CDR2 SYDVKM. CDR3 sequence (DNA): TGTGCCAGCAGTGGTAGCGGGAGGTCCCGGGGGCGGGTCGGGCAGTACTTC. Translation gives CASSGSGRSRGRVGQYF. The variable domain in full, completed from reference TRBV28 and TRBJ2-7, reads DVKVTQSSRYLVKRTGEKVFLECVQDMDHENMFWYRQDPGLGLRLIYFSYDVKMKEKGDIPEGYSVSREKKERFSLILESASTNQTSMYLCASSGSGRSRGRVGQYFGPGTRLTVT.

This chain joins TRBV27 and TRBJ2-1, with TRBD1 matching 10 bases. CDR3 size: 14 residues. Germline CDR1 reads MNHEY; CDR2 reads SMNVEV (reference sequence). J gave up 9 bases and V 3 bases, and 5 bases lay outside the gene matches. CDR3 amino acids: CASSFPGQGSEQFF. The DNA for the CDR3 is TGTGCCAGCAGTTTCCCGGGACAGGGGAGTGAGCAGTTCTTC.

This sequence joins TRBV5-1 and TRBJ1-4; 8 bases agree with TRBD1. The CDR3 runs 15 residues. The germline V gene encodes CDR1 SGHRS and CDR2 YFSETQ. The junction had 2 bases not matched to a gene; V was cut back by 4 bases and J by 0 bases. DNA of the CDR3: TGCGCCAGCAGCCTGGACAGGGCAACTAATGAAAAACTGTTTTTT. It translates to CASSLDRATNEKLFF.

The chain links TRBV18 to TRBJ1-1; D gene uncertain. Germline V gene lookup returns CDR1 KGHSH and CDR2 LQKENI. The CDR3 runs 16 residues. Trimming cost V 3 bases and J 0 bases, with 14 bases left between them. CDR3 sequence: CASSPSTISVNTEAFF. DNA for the CDR3: TGTGCCAGCTCACCGAGTACGATTTCGGTGAACACTGAAGCTTTCTTT.

V gene TRBV4-3 combines with J gene TRBJ1-1; 8 bases agree with TRBD1. Per germline, CDR1 LGHNA and CDR2 YSLEER. J was trimmed by 3 bases and V by 1 base; bases with no gene match: 7. The CDR3 length is 16 residues. The CDR3 loop is CASSQGMTGVDTEAFF. Written as DNA, the CDR3 is TGCGCCAGCAGCCAAGGAATGACAGGGGTGGACACTGAAGCTTTCTTT.

J is TRBJ2-6 and V is TRBV19; weak D call: TRBD1 (6 bases). The germline CDR1 and CDR2 sequences are LNHDA and SQIVND (reference sequence). This CDR3 is built from 17 residues. The V end was cut by 5 bases, the J end by 0 bases, with 14 bases between. The CDR3 sequence is CASSSSDRSSGANVLTF. The CDR3 DNA reads TGTGCCAGTAGTTCCAGTGACAGGAGCTCTGGGGCCAACGTCCTGACTTTC.

This sequence joins TRBV28 and TRBJ1-2; D call uncertain. Trimming shortened V by 7 bases and J by 4 bases, and 13 bases separated the two germline ends. CDR1 MDHEN and CDR2 SYDVKM come from the germline V gene. This CDR3 is built from 13 residues. The CDR3 nucleotides read TGTGCCAGCATACCGGGAGGTACCTATGGCTACACCTTC. It yields the protein CASIPGGTYGYTF.

The J gene is TRBJ2-2, the V gene TRBV28; D may be TRBD1 (5 bases). Germline-derived CDR1 and CDR2 are MDHEN and SYDVKM. V shed 4 bases and J shed 1 base, with 13 bases lying between them. The CDR3 length is 16 residues. The CDR3, as DNA: TGTGCCAGCAGTTCCATCTGGGGCCAGAACACCGGGGAGCTGTTTTTT. Its translation is CASSSIWGQNTGELFF.

The V call is TRBV15, the J call TRBJ2-1; TRBD2 matches 8 bases. The trim removed 2 bases at V and 7 bases at J, leaving 13 bases unmatched. This CDR3 region has 17 residues. From germline, CDR1 is LNHNV and CDR2 YYDKDF (reference sequence). The CDR3 DNA follows: TGTGCCACCAGCAGACGAAACCGGGGGGGCGGTCTGAATGAGCAGTTCTTC. Its translation: CATSRRNRGGGLNEQFF.

The genes are TRBV5-1 and TRBJ2-5; tentative D call: TRBD2 (6 bases). Trimming stripped 1 base from V and 0 bases from J, with 10 bases between. From germline, CDR1 is SGHRS and CDR2 YFSETQ. The CDR3 has 15 residues. The DNA for the CDR3 is TGCGCCAGCAGCTTGCAGACTAGTAACCAAGAGACCCAGTACTTC. Translated, it gives CASSLQTSNQETQYF.

The chain has TRBV9 and TRBJ2-1, with a possible D match to TRBD2 (6 bases). CDR3 length equals 14 residues. Germline-derived CDR1 and CDR2 are SGDLS and YYNGEE. Trimming took 5 bases from V and 7 from J, leaving 16 bases between them. The CDR3 protein is CASSQNLGGNEQFF. CDR3 nucleotides: TGTGCCAGCAGTCAGAACCTAGGAGGGAATGAGCAGTTCTTC.

The chain carries TRBV5-1 and TRBJ1-2; D not certain. The CDR3 loop spans 15 amino acids. Germline-derived CDR1 and CDR2 are SGHRS and YFSETQ. Trimming left V 4 bases short and J 2 bases short, with 15 bases between. CDR3 nucleotide sequence: TGCGCCAGCAGCCGGGGAGCCGGAGGGAACTATGGCTACACCTTC. Translation gives CASSRGAGGNYGYTF. Combining the CDR3 with reference TRBV5-1 and TRBJ1-2 gives the whole variable domain KAGVTQTPRYLIKTRGQQVTLSCSPISGHRSVSWYQQTPGQGLQFLFEYFSETQRNKGNFPGRFSGRQFSNSRSEMNVSTLELGDSALYLCASSRGAGGNYGYTFGSGTRLTVV.